The next 21 T cell receptor beta chains were all read from a single sample in a study of identical twins. From the 5' RACE reads, TCRdb called clonotypes with MiXCR, one entry per CDR3 protein. The sample holds roughly 250,000 distinct CDR3 sequences, 7% to 8.5% seen once. The sample was also reused in another study, on yellow fever vaccine responses in identical twins.

What was sequenced was CD8+ T cells sorted from blood. These receptor sequences come from a woman between 18 and 29 years old in good health.

The V call is TRBV24-1, the J call TRBJ2-5; weak D call: TRBD1 (5 bases). CDR3 length: 12 residues. The V and J ends lost 7 bases and 2 bases respectively, with 7 bases between them. CDR1 is KGHDR, CDR2 SFDVKD, per germline. CDR3 DNA sequence: TGTGCCACCAGCAGGGAACAAGAGACCCAGTACTTC. It encodes CATSREQETQYF.

This clonotype was seen more than once but under ten times. The V call is TRBV28, the J call TRBJ2-3; either TRBD1 or TRBD2 may supply D (6 bases each). CDR3 length equals 13 residues. Between the trimmed V and J ends, which lost 6 bases and 4 bases, there was a span of 11 bases. Looked up from germline, CDR1 is MDHEN and CDR2 is SYDVKM. The CDR3 here is CASSPGAADTQYF. The CDR3 DNA reads as TGTGCCAGCAGCCCGGGGGCCGCAGATACGCAGTATTTT.

The chain carries TRBV6-1 and TRBJ2-1, with 7 bases lining up with TRBD1. Germline-derived CDR1 and CDR2 are MNHNS and SASEGT. The CDR3 extends over 16 amino acids. The V and J ends lost 5 bases and 7 bases, in that order; junction bases with no gene match: 14. The CDR3 here is CASSRTGVLVGNEQFF. For the CDR3, the DNA is TGTGCCAGCAGTAGGACAGGTGTCCTCGTAGGGAATGAGCAGTTCTTC.

This chain joins TRBV9 and TRBJ2-2; D gene unclear. Trimming pared 4 bases from V and 5 bases from J, leaving 12 bases between. Germline V gives CDR1 SGDLS, CDR2 YYNGEE. This CDR3 is 14 amino acids long. CDR3 amino acids: CASSPRWATGELFF. CDR3 nucleotide sequence: TGTGCCAGCAGCCCCCGTTGGGCAACCGGGGAGCTGTTTTTT. Full variable domain (rest looked up from reference TRBV9 and TRBJ2-2): DSGVTQTPKHLITATGQRVTLRCSPRSGDLSVYWYQQSLDQGLQFLIQYYNGEERAKGNILERFSAQQFPDLHSELNLSSLELGDSALYFCASSPRWATGELFFGEGSRLTVL.

In its sample, this clonotype was seen many times. The chain is built from TRBV20-1 and TRBJ2-3; D is uncertain. Trimming took off 5 bases at V and 3 bases at J, with 6 bases between the two ends. Germline V gene lookup returns CDR1 DFQATT and CDR2 SNEGSKA (reference sequence). The CDR3 is made up of 11 amino acids. The CDR3 DNA is TGCAGTGCTTCCAAGACAGATACGCAGTATTTT. Translating gives CSASKTDTQYF.

This clonotype has at least ten counts. The V and J genes are TRBV4-1 and TRBJ2-1; TRBD2 matches at 11 bases. V shed 7 bases, J shed 5 bases, and the junction held 22 bases outside the gene matches. Looked up from germline, CDR1 is MGHRA and CDR2 is YSYEKL. The CDR3 loop spans 20 amino acids. The CDR3 bases are TGCGCCAGCACCCCTCCCCCGTACCCATTTAGCGGGGGGGAGGACAATGAGCAGTTCTTC. Amino acids: CASTPPPYPFSGGEDNEQFF.

The chain links TRBV5-1 to TRBJ2-3; 7 positions agree with TRBD1. This CDR3 is 15 amino acids long. V lost 4 bases and J lost 2; bases outside the gene matches: 7. From germline, CDR1 is SGHRS and CDR2 YFSETQ. CDR3 DNA: TGCGCCAGCAGCAGTTGGGACAGCAACACAGATACGCAGTATTTT. Translation: CASSSWDSNTDTQYF.

This clonotype was detected many times. The V call is TRBV24-1, the J call TRBJ2-7, with 8 bases matching TRBD2. The germline gives CDR1 KGHDR, CDR2 SFDVKD. V was pared by 9 bases and J by 5 bases, with 14 bases of the junction left unmatched. CDR3 size: 15 residues. CDR3 region: CATLPQKRECHEQYF. The CDR3 DNA is TGTGCCACCCTGCCCCAGAAGCGGGAGTGCCACGAGCAGTACTTC.

This CDR3 reads CASRPGTDYEQYF. CDR3 in DNA: TGTGCCAGCAGGCCCGGGACTGACTACGAGCAGTACTTC. The rearrangement uses TRBV2 and TRBJ2-7; D may be TRBD2 (6 bases). The germline gives CDR1 SNHLY, CDR2 FYNNEI. V gave up 6 bases and J gave up 3 bases, with 12 bases separating them. The CDR3 length is 13 residues.

There are a few counts of this clonotype. This rearrangement joins TRBV6-5 to TRBJ2-3, with D hard to call. The length of the CDR3 is 14 residues. Germline CDR1 is MNHEY and CDR2 is SVGAGI. V gave up 2 bases and J gave up 2 bases, with 8 bases separating them. The CDR3 region has the DNA TGTGCCAGCAGTTACGGCATTTTCACAGATACGCAGTATTTT. Translation: CASSYGIFTDTQYF.

The CDR3 reads CSAREVDSRYEQYV. In nucleotides, the CDR3 is TGCAGTGCTAGAGAGGTGGACAGCCGTTACGAGCAGTACGTC. The V gene is TRBV20-1, the J gene TRBJ2-7; TRBD1 is a possible D gene (6 bases). Germline assignment: CDR1 DFQATT and CDR2 SNEGSKA (reference sequence). The V end lost 0 bases, the J end lost 4 bases, and 13 bases lay between the germline ends. The CDR3 totals 14 residues.

Of note for this clonotype: A much larger clone is a single base away; this may be a read error. V gene TRBV13 combines with J gene TRBJ1-1; no firm D call. CDR1 and CDR2 from the germline V gene are PRHDT and FYEKMQ (reference sequence). The CDR3 runs 14 residues. In DNA, the CDR3 is TGTGCCAGCAGCCATACCGCCGGGTACAGTGAAGCTTCCTTT. This gives the protein CASSHTAGYSEASF.

This clonotype was detected a few times. The V and J genes are TRBV12-3 or TRBV12-4 and TRBJ2-7; no firm D call. Trimming took off 5 bases at V and 3 bases at J, with 11 bases between the two ends. This CDR3 is 13 amino acids long. The CDR3 DNA sequence: TGTGCCAGCAGTACGACGAGTCTCTACGAGCAGTACTTC. The encoded protein is CASSTTSLYEQYF.

This clonotype appeared many times. CDR3 nucleotides: TGTGCCAGCAGCCGGTCCACAGGGCCTGCTTTCTTT. This codes for CASSRSTGPAFF. This chain uses TRBV3-1 with TRBJ1-1, with D possibly TRBD1 on 6 matching bases. Germline CDR1 and CDR2: LGHDT and YNNKEL (reference sequence). Trimming left V 4 bases short and J 11 bases short, with 14 bases between. The CDR3 spans 12 residues.

This clonotype was recorded many times. The V call is TRBV28, the J call TRBJ2-7; TRBD1 agrees at 8 bases. The CDR3 extends over 12 amino acids. Germline CDR1 MDHEN, CDR2 SYDVKM. The J segment lost 6 bases and the V segment lost 2 bases, leaving 0 bases of the junction unmatched. The DNA of the CDR3 is TGTGCCAGCAGTTTACAGGGGGCCGAGCAGTACTTC. It yields the protein CASSLQGAEQYF. Full variable domain (outside the CDR3, taken from reference TRBV28 and TRBJ2-7): DVKVTQSSRYLVKRTGEKVFLECVQDMDHENMFWYRQDPGLGLRLIYFSYDVKMKEKGDIPEGYSVSREKKERFSLILESASTNQTSMYLCASSLQGAEQYFGPGTRLTVT.

This clonotype was found a few times. The V gene is TRBV11-2, the J gene TRBJ2-3; 11 bases match TRBD2. In germline, CDR1 is SGHAT, CDR2 FQNNGV. The CDR3 is 16 amino acids. V trimming: 3 bases; J trimming: 2 bases; junction bases outside the gene matches: 4. CDR3 bases: TGTGCCAGCAGCTTTAGCGGGAGGGCGTCCACAGATACGCAGTATTTT. The encoded protein is CASSFSGRASTDTQYF.

J is TRBJ1-6 and V is TRBV7-9; the D is unclear. The V and J ends lost 6 bases and 5 bases respectively, with 5 bases between them. CDR1 and CDR2 from the germline V gene are SEHNR and FQNEAQ (reference sequence). This CDR3 comprises 12 residues. The CDR3 nucleotides are TGTGCCAGCAGGCAGAATAATTCACCCCTCCACTTT. Its translation is CASRQNNSPLHF.

The rearrangement links TRBV29-1 to TRBJ1-5; TRBD1 matches at 7 bases. J was trimmed by 5 bases and V by 4 bases; bases with no gene match: 5. This CDR3 region has 13 residues. From germline, CDR1 is SQVTM and CDR2 ANQGSEA. This CDR3 is CSVADRDYQPQHF. The CDR3 nucleotides are TGCAGCGTTGCAGACAGGGATTATCAGCCCCAGCATTTT.

This chain links TRBV28 with TRBJ1-2; D perhaps matches TRBD1 (5 bases). Germline V CDR1 and CDR2: MDHEN, SYDVKM. The ends were cut back, 3 bases at V and 6 bases at J, with 17 bases in the middle. This CDR3 is built from 15 residues. The CDR3 sequence is CASSLGLGVRDGYTF. The CDR3 DNA follows: TGTGCCAGCAGTTTGGGGCTCGGGGTCAGGGATGGCTACACCTTC.

This clonotype was seen a handful of times. This rearrangement joins TRBV4-1 to TRBJ2-1; D is possibly TRBD1 or TRBD2 (6 bases each). This CDR3 has 15 amino acids. Germline CDR1 MGHRA, CDR2 YSYEKL. V was pared by 0 bases and J by 5 bases, with 11 bases between. As DNA, the CDR3 is TGCGCCAGCAGCCAAGATCGGCGGGACAACAATGAGCAGTTCTTC. Translating gives CASSQDRRDNNEQFF.

This clonotype was observed a handful of times. The chain has TRBV4-1 and TRBJ2-5; the D is unclear. This CDR3 comprises 13 residues. With 8 bases removed from V and 0 bases from J, the gap between germline ends came to 10 bases. From germline, CDR1 is MGHRA and CDR2 YSYEKL. The CDR3 loop is CASALLYQETQYF. Here the CDR3 DNA reads TGCGCCAGCGCCCTATTATACCAAGAGACCCAGTACTTC.